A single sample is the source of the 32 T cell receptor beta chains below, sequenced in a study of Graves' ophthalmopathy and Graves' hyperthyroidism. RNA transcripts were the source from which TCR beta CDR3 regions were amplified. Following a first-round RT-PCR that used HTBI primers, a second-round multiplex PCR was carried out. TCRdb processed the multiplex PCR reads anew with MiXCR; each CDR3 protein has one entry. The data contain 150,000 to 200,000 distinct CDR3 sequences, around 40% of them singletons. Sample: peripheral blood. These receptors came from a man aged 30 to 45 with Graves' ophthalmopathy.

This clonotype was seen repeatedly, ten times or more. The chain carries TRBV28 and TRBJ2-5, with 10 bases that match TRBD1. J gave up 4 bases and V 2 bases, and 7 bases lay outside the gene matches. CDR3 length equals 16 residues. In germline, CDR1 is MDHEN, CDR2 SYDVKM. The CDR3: CASSLPRDRGPETQYF. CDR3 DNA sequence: TGTGCCAGCAGTTTACCTCGGGACAGGGGCCCAGAGACCCAGTACTTC.

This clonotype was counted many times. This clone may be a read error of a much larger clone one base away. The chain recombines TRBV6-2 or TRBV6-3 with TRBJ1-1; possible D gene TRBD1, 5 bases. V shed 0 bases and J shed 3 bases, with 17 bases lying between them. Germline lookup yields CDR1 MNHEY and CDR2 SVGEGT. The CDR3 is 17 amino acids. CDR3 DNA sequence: TGTGCCAGCAGTTACTCGATACTTCATCTCAGGGACACTGAAGCTTTCTTT. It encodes CASSYSILHLRDTEAFF.

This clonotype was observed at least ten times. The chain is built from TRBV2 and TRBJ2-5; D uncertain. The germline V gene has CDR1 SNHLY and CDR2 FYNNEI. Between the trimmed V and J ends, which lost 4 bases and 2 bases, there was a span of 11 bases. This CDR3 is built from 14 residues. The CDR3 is CASSVWGLQETQYF. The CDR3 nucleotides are TGTGCCAGCAGTGTATGGGGTCTTCAAGAGACCCAGTACTTC.

CDR3 bases: TGTGCCAGCAGCTTAGCTACCGGGACAGGAAGCTACGAGCAGTACTTC. Translation gives CASSLATGTGSYEQYF. This chain links TRBV7-8 with TRBJ2-7; 8 bases agree with TRBD1. J gave up 3 bases and V 0 bases, and 7 bases lay outside the gene matches. Germline V gene sequence: CDR1 SGHVS, CDR2 FQNEAQ. This CDR3 is 16 amino acids long.

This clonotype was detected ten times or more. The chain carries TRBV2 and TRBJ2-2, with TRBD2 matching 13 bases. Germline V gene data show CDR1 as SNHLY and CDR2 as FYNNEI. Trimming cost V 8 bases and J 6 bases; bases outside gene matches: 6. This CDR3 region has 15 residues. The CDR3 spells CASRRLAGGAGELFF. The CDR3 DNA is TGTGCCAGCCGGAGACTAGCGGGAGGAGCCGGGGAGCTGTTTTTT. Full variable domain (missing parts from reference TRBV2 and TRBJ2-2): EPEVTQTPSHQVTQMGQEVILRCVPISNHLYFYWYRQILGQKVEFLVSFYNNEISEKSEIFDDQFSVERPDGSNFTLKIRSTKLEDSAMYFCASRRLAGGAGELFFGEGSRLTVL.

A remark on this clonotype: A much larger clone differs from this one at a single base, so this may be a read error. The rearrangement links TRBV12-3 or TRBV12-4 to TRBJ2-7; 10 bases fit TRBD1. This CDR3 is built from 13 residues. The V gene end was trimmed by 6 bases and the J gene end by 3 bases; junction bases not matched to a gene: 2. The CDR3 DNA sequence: TGTGCCAGCAGGGACAGGGGGAACTACGAGCAGTACTTC. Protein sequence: CASRDRGNYEQYF.

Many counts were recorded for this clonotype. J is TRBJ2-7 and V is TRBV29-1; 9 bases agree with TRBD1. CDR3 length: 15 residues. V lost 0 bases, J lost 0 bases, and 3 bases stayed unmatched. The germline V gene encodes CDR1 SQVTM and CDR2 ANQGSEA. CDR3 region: CSVEERDRDSYEQYF. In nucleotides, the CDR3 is TGCAGCGTTGAAGAGAGGGACAGGGACTCCTACGAGCAGTACTTC.

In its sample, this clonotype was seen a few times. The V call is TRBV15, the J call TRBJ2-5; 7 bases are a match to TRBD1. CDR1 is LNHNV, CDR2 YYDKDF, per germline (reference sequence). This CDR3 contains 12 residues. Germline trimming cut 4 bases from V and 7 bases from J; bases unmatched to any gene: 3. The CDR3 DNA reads TGTGCCACCAGCACGCGACAGGGGACCCAGTACTTC. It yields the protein CATSTRQGTQYF.

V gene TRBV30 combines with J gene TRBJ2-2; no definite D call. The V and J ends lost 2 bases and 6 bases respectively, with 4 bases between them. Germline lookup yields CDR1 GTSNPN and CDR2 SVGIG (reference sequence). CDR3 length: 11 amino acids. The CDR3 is CAWSPPGELFF. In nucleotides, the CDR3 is TGTGCCTGGAGTCCCCCCGGGGAGCTGTTTTTT.

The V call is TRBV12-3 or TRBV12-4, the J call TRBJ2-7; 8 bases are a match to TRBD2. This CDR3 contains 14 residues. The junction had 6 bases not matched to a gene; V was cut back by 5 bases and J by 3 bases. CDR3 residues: CASSQPGLDYEQYF. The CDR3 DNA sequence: TGTGCCAGCAGTCAGCCGGGACTAGACTACGAGCAGTACTTC.

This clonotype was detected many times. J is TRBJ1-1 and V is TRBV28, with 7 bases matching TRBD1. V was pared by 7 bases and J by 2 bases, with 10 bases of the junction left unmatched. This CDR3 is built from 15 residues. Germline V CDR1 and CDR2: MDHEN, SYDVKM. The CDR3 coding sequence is TGTGCCAGCACAACAGGGGCAGGCGGAAACACTGAAGCTTTCTTT. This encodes CASTTGAGGNTEAFF.

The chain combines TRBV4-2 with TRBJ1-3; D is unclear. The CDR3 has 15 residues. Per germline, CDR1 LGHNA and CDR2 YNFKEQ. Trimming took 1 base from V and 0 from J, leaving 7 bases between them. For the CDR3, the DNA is TGTGCCAGCAGCCAAGTCTTATTCTCTGGAAACACCATATATTTT. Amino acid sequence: CASSQVLFSGNTIYF.

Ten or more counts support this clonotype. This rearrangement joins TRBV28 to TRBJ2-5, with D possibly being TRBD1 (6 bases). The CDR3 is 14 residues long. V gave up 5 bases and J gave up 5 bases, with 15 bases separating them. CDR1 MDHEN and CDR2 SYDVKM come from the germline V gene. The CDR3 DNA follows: TGTGCCAGCAGTACGACAGGCGCTGGGGAGACCCAGTACTTC. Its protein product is CASSTTGAGETQYF.

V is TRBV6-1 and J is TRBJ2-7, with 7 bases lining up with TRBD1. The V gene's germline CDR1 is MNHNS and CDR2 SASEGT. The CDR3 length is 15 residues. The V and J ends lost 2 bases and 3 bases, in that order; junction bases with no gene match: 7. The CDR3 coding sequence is TGTGCCAGCAGTGAAACGCCAGGGGGTAGCTACGAGCAGTACTTC. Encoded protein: CASSETPGGSYEQYF.

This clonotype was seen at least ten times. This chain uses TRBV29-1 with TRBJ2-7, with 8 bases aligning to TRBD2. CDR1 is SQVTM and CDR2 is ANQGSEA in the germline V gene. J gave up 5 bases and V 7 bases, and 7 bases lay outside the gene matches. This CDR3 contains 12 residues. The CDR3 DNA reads TGCAGCGCTCGAGCGGGAGCTAACGAGCAGTACTTC. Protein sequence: CSARAGANEQYF.

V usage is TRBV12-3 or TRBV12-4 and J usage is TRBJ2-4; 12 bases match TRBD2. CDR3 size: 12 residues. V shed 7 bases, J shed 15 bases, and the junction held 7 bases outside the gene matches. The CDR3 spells CASNSGLAGRYF. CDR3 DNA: TGTGCCAGCAATTCAGGACTAGCGGGAAGGTACTTC.

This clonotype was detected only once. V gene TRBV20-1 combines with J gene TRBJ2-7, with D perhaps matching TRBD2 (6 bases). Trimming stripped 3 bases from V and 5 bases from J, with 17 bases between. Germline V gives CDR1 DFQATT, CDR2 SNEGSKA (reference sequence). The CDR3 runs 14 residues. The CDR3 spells CSARASDPRNEQYF. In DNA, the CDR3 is TGCAGTGCTAGGGCTAGCGATCCGAGGAACGAGCAGTACTTC.

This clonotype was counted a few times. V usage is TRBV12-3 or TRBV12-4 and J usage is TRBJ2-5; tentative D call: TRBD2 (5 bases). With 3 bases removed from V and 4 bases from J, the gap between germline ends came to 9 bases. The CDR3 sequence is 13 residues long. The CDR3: CASSFYGGETQYF. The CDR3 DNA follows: TGTGCCAGCAGTTTCTATGGAGGAGAGACCCAGTACTTC.

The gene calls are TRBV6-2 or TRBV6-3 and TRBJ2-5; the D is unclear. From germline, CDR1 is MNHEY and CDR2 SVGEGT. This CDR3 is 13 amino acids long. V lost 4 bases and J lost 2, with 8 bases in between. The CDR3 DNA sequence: TGTGCCAGCAGTTCGTGGCCTCAAGAGACCCAGTACTTC. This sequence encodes CASSSWPQETQYF.

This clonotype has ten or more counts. The CDR3 region has the DNA TGTGCCTGGAAGACTAAGAACACCGGGGAGCTGTTTTTT. Protein product: CAWKTKNTGELFF. The chain recombines TRBV30 with TRBJ2-2, with TRBD2 as a possible D gene (5 bases). The CDR3 is made up of 13 amino acids. Germline V CDR1 and CDR2: GTSNPN, SVGIG (reference sequence). The V end was cut by 4 bases, the J end by 1 base, with 7 bases between.

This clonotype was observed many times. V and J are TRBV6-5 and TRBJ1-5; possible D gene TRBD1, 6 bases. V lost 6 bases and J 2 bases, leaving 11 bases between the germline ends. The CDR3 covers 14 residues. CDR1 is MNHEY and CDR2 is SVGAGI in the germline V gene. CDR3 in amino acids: CASRKTGRNQPQHF. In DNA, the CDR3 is TGTGCCAGCAGAAAGACAGGTCGCAATCAGCCCCAGCATTTT.

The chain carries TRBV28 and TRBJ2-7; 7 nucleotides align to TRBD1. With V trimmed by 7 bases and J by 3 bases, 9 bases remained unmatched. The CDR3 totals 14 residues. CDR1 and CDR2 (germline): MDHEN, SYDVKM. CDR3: CASTVTGQSYEQYF. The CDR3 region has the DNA TGTGCCAGCACTGTGACGGGACAGAGCTACGAGCAGTACTTC. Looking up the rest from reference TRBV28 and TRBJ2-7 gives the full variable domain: DVKVTQSSRYLVKRTGEKVFLECVQDMDHENMFWYRQDPGLGLRLIYFSYDVKMKEKGDIPEGYSVSREKKERFSLILESASTNQTSMYLCASTVTGQSYEQYFGPGTRLTVT.

The CDR3 bases are TGTGCCAGCAGCTCCCTCAGAAGACAGGGACAATACTTC. It translates to CASSSLRRQGQYF. This rearrangement joins TRBV11-2 to TRBJ2-7, with 7 bases identical to TRBD1. There are 13 residues in the CDR3. Germline CDR1 SGHAT, CDR2 FQNNGV. With 4 bases clipped from V and 13 bases from J, the junction kept 13 bases outside the gene matches.

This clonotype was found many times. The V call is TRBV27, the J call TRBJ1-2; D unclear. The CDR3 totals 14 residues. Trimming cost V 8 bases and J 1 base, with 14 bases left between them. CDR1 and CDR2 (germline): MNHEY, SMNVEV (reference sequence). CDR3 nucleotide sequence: TGTGCCAGCCCCCCCGGGCGGCGTAACTATGGCTACACCTTC. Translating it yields CASPPGRRNYGYTF.

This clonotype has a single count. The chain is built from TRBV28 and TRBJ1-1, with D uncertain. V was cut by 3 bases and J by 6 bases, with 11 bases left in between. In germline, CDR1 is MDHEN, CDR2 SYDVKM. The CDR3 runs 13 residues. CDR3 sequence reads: CASSFWWRAEAFF. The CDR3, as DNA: TGTGCCAGCAGTTTTTGGTGGCGCGCTGAAGCTTTCTTT.

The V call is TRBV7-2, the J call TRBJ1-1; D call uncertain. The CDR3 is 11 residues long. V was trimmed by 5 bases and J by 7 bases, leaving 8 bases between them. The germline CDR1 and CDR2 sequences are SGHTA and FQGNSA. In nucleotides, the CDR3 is TGTGCCAGCAGCGTAGTAATTGAAGCTTTCTTT. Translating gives CASSVVIEAFF.

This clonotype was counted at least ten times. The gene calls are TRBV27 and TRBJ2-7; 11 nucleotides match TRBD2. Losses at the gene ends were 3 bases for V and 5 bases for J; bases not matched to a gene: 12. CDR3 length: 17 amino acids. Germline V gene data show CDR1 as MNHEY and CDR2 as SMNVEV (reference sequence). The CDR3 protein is CASSFLRSGRAMNEQYF. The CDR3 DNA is TGTGCCAGCAGTTTCCTGCGTAGCGGGAGGGCCATGAACGAGCAGTACTTC.

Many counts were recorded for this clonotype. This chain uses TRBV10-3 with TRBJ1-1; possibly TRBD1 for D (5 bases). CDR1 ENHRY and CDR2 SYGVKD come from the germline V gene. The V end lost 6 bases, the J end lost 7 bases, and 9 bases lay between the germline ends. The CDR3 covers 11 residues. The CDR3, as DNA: TGTGCCATCAGAAATACAGGTGAAGCTTTCTTT. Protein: CAIRNTGEAFF.

CDR3 residues: CASSFRTGVTEAFF. CDR3 nucleotides: TGTGCCAGCAGCTTTAGGACAGGGGTCACTGAAGCTTTCTTT. The genes are TRBV5-4 and TRBJ1-1, with 9 positions matching TRBD1. Germline values: CDR1 SGHNT, CDR2 YYREEE (reference sequence). The CDR3 covers 14 residues. Germline trimming cut 2 bases from V and 4 bases from J; bases unmatched to any gene: 3. Full variable domain (rest looked up from reference TRBV5-4 and TRBJ1-1): ETGVTQSPTHLIKTRGQQVTLRCSSQSGHNTVSWYQQALGQGPQFIFQYYREEENGRGNFPPRFSGLQFPNYSSELNVNALELDDSALYLCASSFRTGVTEAFFGQGTRLTVV.

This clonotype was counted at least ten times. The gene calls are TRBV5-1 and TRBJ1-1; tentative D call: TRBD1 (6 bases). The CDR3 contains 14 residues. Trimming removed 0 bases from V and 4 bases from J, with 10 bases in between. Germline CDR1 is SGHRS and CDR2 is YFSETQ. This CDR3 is CASSLAGASTEAFF. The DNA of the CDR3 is TGCGCCAGCAGCTTGGCAGGGGCGAGCACTGAAGCTTTCTTT.

CDR3 nucleotides: TGTGCCAGCAGCCCCCACCCCGACAGGTGGGAGACCCAGTACTTC. Encoded protein: CASSPHPDRWETQYF. V and J are TRBV7-8 and TRBJ2-5, with D maybe TRBD1 (6 bases). CDR3 size: 15 residues. CDR1 SGHVS and CDR2 FQNEAQ come from the germline V gene. Trimming took off 5 bases at V and 5 bases at J, with 18 bases between the two ends.

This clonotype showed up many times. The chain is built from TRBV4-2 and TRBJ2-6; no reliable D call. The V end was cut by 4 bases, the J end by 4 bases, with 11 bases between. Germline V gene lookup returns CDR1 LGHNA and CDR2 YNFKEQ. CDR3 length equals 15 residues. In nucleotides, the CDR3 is TGTGCCAGCAGCCCCCGAACAGCCGGGGCCAACGTCCTGACTTTC. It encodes CASSPRTAGANVLTF.